A selection of T cell receptor beta chains follows, all from one sample in a study of T cell responses to AZD1222 COVID-19 vaccine. Assay used: immunoSEQ multiplex PCR; TCRdb lists only in-frame clones, some missing. Of fewer than 120,000 clones detected, around 90% appear once; the ten largest clones hold about 3.3%. The material sequenced was peripheral blood, taken on day 0 of AZD1222 vaccination. These receptors were taken from an adult in good health. Both conserved end residues are part of each CDR3. The order of the fields is D gene, V gene, clone size, J gene, CDR3 protein, CDR3 DNA. D genes are given only for firm matches. Not every row has a clone size; where given, it reads once, few, many or a size class.

D: NA; V: TRBV5-1; size: NA; J: TRBJ2-7; CDR3: CASSLDSGRFYEQYF; DNA: TGCGCCAGCAGCTTGGATTCTGGGCGTTTCTACGAGCAGTACTTC
D: TRBD1; V: TRBV2; size: NA; J: TRBJ2-7; CDR3: CASTGGGTGIYEQYF; DNA: TGTGCCAGCACCGGAGGGGGGACAGGTATCTACGAGCAGTACTTC
D: TRBD1; V: TRBV12-3/TRBV12-4; size: NA; J: TRBJ1-2; CDR3: CASSPDRVSGYTF; DNA: TGTGCCAGCAGTCCGGACAGGGTGAGTGGCTACACCTTC
D: NA; V: TRBV3-1/TRBV3-2; size: NA; J: TRBJ2-1; CDR3: CASSQDRGAHNEQFF; DNA: TGTGCCAGCAGCCAAGACAGGGGCGCCCACAATGAGCAGTTCTTC
D: TRBD2; V: TRBV28; size: many; J: TRBJ2-3; CDR3: CASSLVAGGDTDTQYF; DNA: TGTGCCAGCAGTTTAGTAGCGGGGGGGGACACAGATACGCAGTATTTT
D: TRBD2; V: TRBV7-2; size: NA; J: TRBJ2-5; CDR3: CASSSSGLAGGQETQYF; DNA: TGTGCCAGCAGCTCCTCTGGACTAGCGGGGGGGCAAGAGACCCAGTACTTC
D: NA; V: TRBV28; size: NA; J: TRBJ1-6; CDR3: CASRIEGNSPLHF; DNA: TGTGCCAGCAGGATAGAGGGGAATTCACCCCTCCACTTT
D: NA; V: TRBV20-1; size: once; J: TRBJ1-1; CDR3: CSASTFEAFF; DNA: TGCAGTGCTAGTACGTTTGAAGCTTTCTTT
D: NA; V: TRBV20-1; size: NA; J: TRBJ1-2; CDR3: CSARGQYGYTF; DNA: TGCAGTGCTAGGGGACAATATGGCTACACCTTC
D: NA; V: TRBV7-2; size: NA; J: TRBJ1-4; CDR3: CASSFKGAGEKLFF; DNA: TGTGCCAGCAGCTTTAAAGGGGCGGGTGAAAAACTGTTTTTT
D: TRBD2; V: TRBV5-6; size: NA; J: TRBJ2-7; CDR3: CASSFIAGEPYEQYF; DNA: TGTGCCAGCAGCTTTATAGCGGGAGAACCCTACGAGCAGTACTTC
D: NA; V: TRBV19; size: NA; J: TRBJ1-5; CDR3: CASRGQGNNQPQHF; DNA: TGTGCCAGTAGAGGCCAGGGGAACAATCAGCCCCAGCATTTT
D: TRBD2; V: TRBV19; size: NA; J: TRBJ2-1; CDR3: CASSTTHPLAGPWSEQFF; DNA: TGTGCCAGTAGTACAACCCATCCCTTAGCGGGCCCCTGGTCGGAGCAGTTCTTC
D: TRBD2; V: TRBV9; size: NA; J: TRBJ2-1; CDR3: CASSGVLAAYNEQFF; DNA: TGTGCCAGCAGCGGTGTACTAGCGGCCTACAATGAGCAGTTCTTC
D: TRBD1; V: TRBV18; size: NA; J: TRBJ1-1; CDR3: CASSPGQIENTEAFF; DNA: TGTGCCAGCTCACCGGGACAGATAGAGAACACTGAAGCTTTCTTT
D: NA; V: TRBV5-1; size: NA; J: TRBJ1-1; CDR3: CASSLDTVNTEAFF; DNA: TGCGCCAGCAGTTTGGACACCGTGAACACTGAAGCTTTCTTT
D: NA; V: TRBV28; size: few; J: TRBJ1-5; CDR3: CASSLTPQWGQGLYNQPQHF; DNA: TGTGCCAGCAGTTTAACCCCCCAATGGGGGCAGGGACTATACAATCAGCCCCAGCATTTT